The 20 T cell receptor beta chains listed next were all sequenced from one sample in a study of T cell responses to AZD1222 COVID-19 vaccine. Clones were read by immunoSEQ multiplex PCR, and TCRdb kept only the in-frame ones, dropping some. The sample holds 80,000 or so clones, about 85% seen once. The specimen comprised peripheral blood, sampled on day 0 of AZD1222 vaccination. The receptor set was obtained from an adult in good health.

The chain carries TRBV18 and TRBJ2-7, with D perhaps assigned TRBD1 or TRBD2 (5 bases each). The ends were cut back, 1 base at V and 7 bases at J, with 23 bases in the middle. Per the germline V gene, CDR1 is KGHSH and CDR2 is LQKENI. The CDR3 has 17 residues. The CDR3 region has the DNA TGTGCCAGCTCACCACAAGAGCCCGGGACCATCGCCAGGGAGCAGTACTTC. It yields the protein CASSPQEPGTIAREQYF.

On this clone: Relative to the germline gene, one junction end is altered; a read error may explain this. The rearrangement links TRBV30 to TRBJ2-7; 9 nucleotides align to TRBD1. This CDR3 is built from 11 residues. The germline CDR1 and CDR2 sequences are GTSNPN and SVGIG (reference sequence). This CDR3 reads CAWSTTGTGNF. The CDR3 DNA reads TGTGCCTGGAGTACGACCGGGACAGGGAACTTC.

The genes are TRBV7-9 and TRBJ1-2, with D hard to call. The CDR3 is 14 residues long. V gave up 5 bases and J gave up 9 bases, with 19 bases separating them. The V gene's germline CDR1 is SEHNR and CDR2 FQNEAQ (reference sequence). CDR3 coding DNA: TGTGCCAGCAGCCGAGGAGTCGGGAGCGTCAGCTACACCTTC. The encoded protein is CASSRGVGSVSYTF.

The rearrangement uses TRBV5-6 and TRBJ2-7, with 7 bases matching TRBD1. The J segment lost 2 bases and the V segment lost 3 bases, leaving 11 bases of the junction unmatched. Germline V gene lookup returns CDR1 SGHDT and CDR2 YYEEEE. CDR3 length: 16 residues. CDR3 nucleotide sequence: TGTGCCAGCAGCTCCCCAGGACAGGTAGGAACCTACGAGCAGTACTTC. Translated, it gives CASSSPGQVGTYEQYF. The variable domain in full, completed from reference TRBV5-6 and TRBJ2-7, reads DAGVTQSPTHLIKTRGQQVTLRCSPKSGHDTVSWYQQALGQGPQFIFQYYEEEERQRGNFPDRFSGHQFPNYSSELNVNALLLGDSALYLCASSSPGQVGTYEQYFGPGTRLTVT.

The V call is TRBV19, the J call TRBJ1-4; D gene ambiguous. V dropped 7 bases and J dropped 2 bases, with 11 bases sitting between them. Looked up from germline, CDR1 is LNHDA and CDR2 is SQIVND (reference sequence). The CDR3 sequence is 14 residues long. The CDR3 reads CASMDGGTNEKLFF. The CDR3 DNA reads as TGTGCCAGTATGGACGGAGGGACTAATGAAAAACTGTTTTTT.

This clone was picked up one time. The rearrangement joins TRBV7-8 to TRBJ2-7, with D unclear. CDR3 length: 14 amino acids. Trimming cost V 4 bases and J 1 base, with 11 bases left between them. CDR1 SGHVS and CDR2 FQNEAQ come from the germline V gene. CDR3 loop: CASSSRVISYEQYF. The CDR3, as DNA: TGTGCCAGCAGCTCCAGAGTTATTTCCTACGAGCAGTACTTC. The full variable domain, its missing parts supplied by reference TRBV7-8 and TRBJ2-7, is GAGVSQSPRYKVAKRGQDVALRCDPISGHVSLFWYQQALGQGPEFLTYFQNEAQLDKSGLPSDRFFAERPEGSVSTLKIQRTQQEDSAVYLCASSSRVISYEQYFGPGTRLTVT.

Comments on this clone: The same CDR3 can be traced to other DNA sequences in this sample. The rearrangement uses TRBV18 and TRBJ1-5; D gene ambiguous. Trimming pared 3 bases from V and 1 base from J, leaving 7 bases between. Germline V gene sequence: CDR1 KGHSH, CDR2 LQKENI. CDR3 length: 14 residues. This CDR3 is CASSPQESNQPQHF. The CDR3 DNA reads TGTGCCAGCTCACCGCAGGAGAGCAATCAGCCCCAGCATTTT.

The chain links TRBV19 to TRBJ2-2; the match to TRBD2 covers 7 bases. V shed 8 bases and J 6 bases; nucleotides not matched to a gene: 9. The V gene's germline CDR1 is LNHDA and CDR2 SQIVND (reference sequence). The CDR3 covers 14 residues. CDR3 DNA: TGTGCCAGTTTTGCTAGCGGTAGGGCCGGGGAGCTGTTTTTT. Translation gives CASFASGRAGELFF.

The chain has TRBV6-5 and TRBJ2-7, with 11 nucleotides matching TRBD2. This CDR3 spans 15 amino acids. Germline V gene lookup returns CDR1 MNHEY and CDR2 SVGAGI. With V trimmed by 6 bases and J by 3 bases, 7 bases remained unmatched. The CDR3 coding sequence is TGTGCCAGCAGAGTGGGACTAGCGGTTCACTACGAGCAGTACTTC. Translated, it gives CASRVGLAVHYEQYF.

The gene calls are TRBV30 and TRBJ1-5; a possible D gene is TRBD1 (5 bases). Germline values: CDR1 GTSNPN, CDR2 SVGIG (reference sequence). The germline V and J ends were trimmed by 2 bases and 4 bases, with 12 bases remaining between them. This CDR3 has 14 residues. CDR3: CAWSTGPPNQPQHF. Written as DNA, the CDR3 is TGTGCCTGGAGTACGGGACCGCCGAATCAGCCCCAGCATTTT.

J is TRBJ1-4 and V is TRBV4-1; 8 bases align to TRBD1. The V and J ends lost 2 bases and 8 bases, in that order; junction bases with no gene match: 4. This CDR3 region has 14 residues. The germline CDR1 and CDR2 sequences are MGHRA and YSYEKL. The CDR3 sequence: CASSQPDRAEKLFF. The CDR3 nucleotides are TGCGCCAGCAGCCAACCGGACAGGGCCGAAAAACTGTTTTTT.

V and J are TRBV27 and TRBJ1-6; D unclear. This CDR3 contains 14 residues. Trimming stripped 5 bases from V and 0 bases from J, with 5 bases between. Looked up from germline, CDR1 is MNHEY and CDR2 is SMNVEV (reference sequence). CDR3 in amino acids: CASSPSSYNSPLHF. The CDR3 DNA reads as TGTGCCAGCAGTCCGAGCTCCTATAATTCACCCCTCCACTTT.

The chain links TRBV24-1 to TRBJ1-4; no firm D call. V lost 4 bases and J 6 bases, leaving 11 bases between the germline ends. Germline values: CDR1 KGHDR, CDR2 SFDVKD. This CDR3 spans 14 amino acids. Written as DNA, the CDR3 is TGTGCCACCAGTGAGACCGGGAGGGATGAAAAACTGTTTTTT. Encoded protein: CATSETGRDEKLFF.

The J gene is TRBJ2-5, the V gene TRBV5-8; TRBD2 might be the D (5 bases). The CDR3 spans 17 residues. CDR1 SGHTS and CDR2 YDEGEE come from the germline V gene. The V end lost 4 bases, the J end lost 7 bases, and 26 bases lay between the germline ends. CDR3 coding DNA: TGTGCCAGCAGCCCGGGCCCCGGACTTTTCGGGGATGGGACCCAGTACTTC. Its protein product is CASSPGPGLFGDGTQYF.

The rearrangement links TRBV5-4 to TRBJ2-7, with D unclear. Germline assignment: CDR1 SGHNT and CDR2 YYREEE (reference sequence). Trimming removed 0 bases from V and 3 bases from J, with 7 bases in between. CDR3 length equals 13 residues. The CDR3 loop is CASSLVLGYEQYF. The CDR3 nucleotides read TGTGCCAGCAGCTTGGTTTTGGGCTACGAGCAGTACTTC.

This chain links TRBV6-2 or TRBV6-3 with TRBJ1-5; D call uncertain. V was trimmed by 1 base and J by 3 bases, leaving 10 bases between them. The CDR3 sequence is 15 residues long. The germline CDR1 and CDR2 sequences are MNHEY and SVGEGT. The CDR3 here is CASSYFRSDNQPQHF. The CDR3 nucleotides are TGTGCCAGCAGTTACTTCAGGTCAGACAATCAGCCCCAGCATTTT.

This clone was recorded a few times. This rearrangement joins TRBV4-1 to TRBJ1-6; D unresolved. This CDR3 has 16 residues. Germline values: CDR1 MGHRA, CDR2 YSYEKL. Trimming shortened V by 0 bases and J by 9 bases, and 15 bases separated the two germline ends. CDR3 in DNA: TGCGCCAGCAGCCAAGATCTTGGGGATGGAATTTCACCCCTCCACTTT. This gives the protein CASSQDLGDGISPLHF.

CDR3 DNA: TGTGCCACCAGCAGAAGCCTTAGCGGGAGGGCTCATGAGCAGTTCTTC. Translation: CATSRSLSGRAHEQFF. The chain employs TRBV15 and TRBJ2-1; 11 bases map to TRBD2. The CDR3 sequence is 16 residues long. In germline, CDR1 is LNHNV, CDR2 YYDKDF (reference sequence). V lost 2 bases to trimming and J lost 8 bases; unmatched junction nucleotides: 8.

The chain carries TRBV11-2 and TRBJ2-5; TRBD2 aligns across 9 bases. This CDR3 region has 18 residues. V lost 2 bases, J lost 4 bases, and 14 bases stayed unmatched. The V gene's germline CDR1 is SGHAT and CDR2 FQNNGV. DNA for the CDR3: TGTGCCAGCAGCTTAAACCCCCCGTGGCGGGAGGGCCCAGAGACCCAGTACTTC. Translation gives CASSLNPPWREGPETQYF.

This chain joins TRBV2 and TRBJ1-4, with D possibly being TRBD1 (5 bases). Germline V gives CDR1 SNHLY, CDR2 FYNNEI. Trimming pared 1 base from V and 2 bases from J, leaving 5 bases between. The CDR3 length is 14 residues. CDR3 bases: TGTGCCAGCAGTGAAGGGGGGACTAATGAAAAACTGTTTTTT. Amino acids: CASSEGGTNEKLFF.